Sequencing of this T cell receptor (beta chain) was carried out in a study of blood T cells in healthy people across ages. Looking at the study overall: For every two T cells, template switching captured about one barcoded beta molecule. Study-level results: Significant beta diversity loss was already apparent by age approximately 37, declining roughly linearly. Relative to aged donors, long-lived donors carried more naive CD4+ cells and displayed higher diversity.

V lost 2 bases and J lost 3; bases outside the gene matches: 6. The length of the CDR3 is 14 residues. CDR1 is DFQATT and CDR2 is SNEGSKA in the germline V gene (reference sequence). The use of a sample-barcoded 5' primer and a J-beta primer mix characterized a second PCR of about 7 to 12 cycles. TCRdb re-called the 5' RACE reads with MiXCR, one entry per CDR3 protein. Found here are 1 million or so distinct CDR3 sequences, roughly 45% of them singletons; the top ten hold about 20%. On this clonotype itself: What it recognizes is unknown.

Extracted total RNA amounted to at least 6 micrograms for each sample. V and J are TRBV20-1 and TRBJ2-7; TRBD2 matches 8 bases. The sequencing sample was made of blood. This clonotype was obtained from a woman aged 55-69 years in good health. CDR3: CSARRLRGGYEQYF. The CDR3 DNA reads TGCAGTGCTAGACGACTCCGGGGGGGCTACGAGCAGTACTTC.